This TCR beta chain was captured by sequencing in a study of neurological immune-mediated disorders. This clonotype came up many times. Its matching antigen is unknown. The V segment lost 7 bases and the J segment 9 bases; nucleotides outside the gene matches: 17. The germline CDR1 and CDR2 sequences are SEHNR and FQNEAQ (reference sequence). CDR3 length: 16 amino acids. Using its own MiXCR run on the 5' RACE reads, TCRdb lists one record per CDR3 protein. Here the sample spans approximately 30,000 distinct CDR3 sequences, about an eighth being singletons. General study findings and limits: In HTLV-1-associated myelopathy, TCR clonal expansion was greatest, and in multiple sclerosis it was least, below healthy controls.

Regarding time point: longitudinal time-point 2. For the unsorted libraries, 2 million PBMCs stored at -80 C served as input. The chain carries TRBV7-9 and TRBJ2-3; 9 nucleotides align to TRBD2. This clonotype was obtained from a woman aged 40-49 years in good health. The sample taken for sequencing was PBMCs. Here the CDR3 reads CASTPPQRGEVGTQYF. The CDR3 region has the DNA TGTGCCAGCACCCCGCCCCAGCGGGGGGAGGTTGGGACGCAGTATTTT.